The clone carrying this TCR beta chain was found a few times. This sample is part of a study of cytomegalovirus exposure and HLA in healthy donors. This PCR relied on a set of 60 Vbeta primers and 13 Jbeta primers. Sequenced by immunoSEQ multiplex PCR; TCRdb stores in-frame clones only, minus some. There are roughly 180,000 clones in the sample; under 90% occur only once, and 4.8% lies in the top ten. This TCR derives from a young man in good health and CMV-seronegative. The sequenced material came from PBMCs.

The CDR3 spells CASSQDPRGGTDTQYF. DNA for the CDR3: TGTGCCAGCAGTCAAGACCCCAGGGGCGGCACAGATACGCAGTATTTT. J is TRBJ2-3 and V is TRBV6-6; D is perhaps TRBD1 (6 bases). V was pared by 5 bases and J by 1 base, with 16 bases between. The length of the CDR3 is 16 residues. Germline CDR1 MNHNY, CDR2 SVGAGI (reference sequence).